This T cell receptor (beta chain) was found in a study of CD8+CD57+ T cells in acquired aplastic anemia. Overall study context: Mean yield of DNA from sorted CD4+ and CD8+ cells was 3.2 ug. Healthy donors gave about 10 million reads on average for CD4+ cells. Study-wide results and limits: CD8+ Simpson's diversity did not differ significantly between patients and controls.

Genomic DNA served as template for TCR beta VDJ and CDR3 profiling. TCRdb ran MiXCR on the reads and lists one entry per CDR3 protein. The table shows 350,000 to 450,000 distinct CDR3 sequences, with about two thirds occurring only once. This clonotype occurred once. What it binds is not known. Germline CDR1 is SGHDT and CDR2 is YYEEEE. The ends lost 4 bases at V and 6 bases at J; junction bases unmatched: 8. This CDR3 is built from 15 residues. This TCR was sampled from a human donor in good health, serving as a control. The chain links TRBV5-6 to TRBJ2-3; 10 nucleotides agree with TRBD1. Sequenced material: sorted CD4+, CD8+, or CD8+CD57+ T cells (not recorded which) from PBMCs. This CDR3 is CASSDRGRAGDTQYF. The CDR3 DNA reads TGTGCCAGCAGCGACAGGGGGCGAGCGGGTGATACGCAGTATTTT.